This T cell receptor beta chain emerged from a study of cytomegalovirus exposure and HLA in healthy donors. Study overall: From about 180 million T cells, an earlier analysis saw approximately 120 million unique TCR beta sequences. Broader study findings: Compared with the approximately 680-donor mean, an Asian-associated ancestry cluster reportedly had fewer N-insertions, according to a later analysis.

Though probably carrying unrecorded immune exposures, donors were nominally healthy at sampling. Details on this clone: Antigen: not known.

V gave up 5 bases and J gave up 0 bases; unmatched junction bases: 8. Germline assignment: CDR1 MDHEN and CDR2 SYDVKM. The CDR3 sequence is 17 residues long. Amplification used 60 Vbeta primers and 13 Jbeta primers. Profiled with immunoSEQ multiplex PCR; TCRdb holds only in-frame clones, not every one. Of 110,000 to 150,000 clones listed, roughly 85% were seen once; the top ten hold nearly 3.5%. This clonotype originated in a male donor in good health and CMV-seronegative. The specimen sequenced was PBMCs. This chain links TRBV28 with TRBJ2-3; 10 bases fit TRBD2. The CDR3 region has the DNA TGTGCCAGCAGTCCTGGACTAGCGGTAACTAGCACAGATACGCAGTATTTT. Translation gives CASSPGLAVTSTDTQYF.